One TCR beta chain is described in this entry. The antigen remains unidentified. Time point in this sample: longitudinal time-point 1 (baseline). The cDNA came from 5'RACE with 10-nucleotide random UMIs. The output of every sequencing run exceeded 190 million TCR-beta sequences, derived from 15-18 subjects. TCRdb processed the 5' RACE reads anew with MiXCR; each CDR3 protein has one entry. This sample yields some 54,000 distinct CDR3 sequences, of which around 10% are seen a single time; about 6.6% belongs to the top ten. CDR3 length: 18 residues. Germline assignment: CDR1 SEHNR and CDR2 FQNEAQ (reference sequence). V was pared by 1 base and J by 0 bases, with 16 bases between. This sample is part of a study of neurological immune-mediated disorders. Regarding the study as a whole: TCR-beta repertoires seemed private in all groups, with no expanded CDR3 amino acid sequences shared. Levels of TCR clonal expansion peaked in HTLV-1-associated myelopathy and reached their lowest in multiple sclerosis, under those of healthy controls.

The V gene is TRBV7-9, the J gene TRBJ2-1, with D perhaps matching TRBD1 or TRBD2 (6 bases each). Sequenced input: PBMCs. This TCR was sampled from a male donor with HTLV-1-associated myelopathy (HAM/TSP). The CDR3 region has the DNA TGTGCCAGCAGCTTAGGTAGAGGGGGGTGGAGCTCCTACAATGAGCAGTTCTTC. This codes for CASSLGRGGWSSYNEQFF.